The T cell receptor (beta chain) described here comes from a study of blood T cells in healthy people across ages. Overall study findings and caveats: There was no known CMV status for donors, so expanded clonotype changes were possibly confounded.

The second PCR ran roughly 7 to 11 cycles with a sample-barcoded 5' primer and J-beta primers. One entry per CDR3 protein results from TCRdb running MiXCR on the 5' RACE reads. The repertoire holds approximately 900,000 distinct CDR3 sequences, roughly 50% seen once, with 13% in the top ten. Remarks on this clonotype: What it recognizes is unknown. This may stem from a read error, because a much larger clone lies one nucleotide away.

Germline-derived CDR1 and CDR2 are MNHEY and SVGAGI. This CDR3 spans 15 amino acids. The rearrangement joins TRBV6-5 to TRBJ2-7; no clear D gene. TRBJ2-5 explains the end of the DNA better; the J call may be wrong. The clonotype originates from a man under 40 in good health. The sequenced material came from blood. The DNA of the CDR3 is TGTGCCAGCAGATACCAACAGACGAAAGAAGAGACCCAGTACTTC. It codes for CASRYQQTKEETQYF.